This entry lists 10 T cell receptor beta chains sequenced from one sample in a study of T cells after yellow fever vaccination. TCRdb processed the 5' RACE reads anew with MiXCR; each CDR3 protein has one entry. Of just under 600,000 distinct CDR3 sequences in the sample, roughly 14% were seen once. The sequencing used PBMCs, collected on the day of the yellow fever booster vaccination. The receptors here all came from a man between 25 and 39 years old who received the YFV17D yellow fever vaccine.

This clonotype showed up just once. A much bigger clone sits one base away, suggesting this may be a read error. This sequence joins TRBV7-2 and TRBJ2-5; 12 bases fit TRBD2. The CDR3 has 14 residues. Germline V gives CDR1 SGHTA, CDR2 FQGNSA. For the CDR3, the DNA is TGTGCCAGCAGCTCCAGGACTAGCGGGGAGACCCACTACTTC. Translation gives CASSSRTSGETHYF.

This clonotype was observed a handful of times. The chain recombines TRBV20-1 with TRBJ2-1, with 7 bases aligning to TRBD2. Germline CDR1 reads DFQATT; CDR2 reads SNEGSKA (reference sequence). V gave up 0 bases and J gave up 4 bases; unmatched junction bases: 6. This CDR3 has 15 amino acids. The CDR3 sequence is CSARDLAGDYNEQFF. CDR3 DNA sequence: TGCAGTGCTAGAGATCTGGCGGGAGATTACAATGAGCAGTTCTTC.

The rearrangement uses TRBV5-5 and TRBJ1-3, with no clear D. V dropped 0 bases and J dropped 8 bases, with 6 bases sitting between them. Germline V gene lookup returns CDR1 SGHKS and CDR2 YYEKEE (reference sequence). This CDR3 has 12 amino acids. The CDR3 here is CASSLDSDTIYF. CDR3 in DNA: TGTGCCAGCAGCTTGGATAGCGACACCATATATTTT.

The V and J genes are TRBV11-1 and TRBJ2-1; 8 bases map to TRBD2. Losses at the gene ends were 5 bases for V and 2 bases for J; bases not matched to a gene: 11. The CDR3 length is 17 residues. Per the germline V gene, CDR1 is SGHAT and CDR2 is FQDESV (reference sequence). The CDR3 DNA is TGTGCCAGCAGCCAAGCCGCGGAGGGACTAGCCTACAATGAGCAGTTCTTC. The encoded protein is CASSQAAEGLAYNEQFF.

The CDR3 bases are TGTGCCAGCAGCGACTTAGGACTAGGTTCCATTCAGTACTTC. It specifies CASSDLGLGSIQYF. The chain has TRBV9 and TRBJ2-4, with 7 bases that match TRBD2. Germline V lookup: CDR1 SGDLS, CDR2 YYNGEE. CDR3 size: 14 residues. V trimming: 3 bases; J trimming: 9 bases; junction bases outside the gene matches: 9.

Here the CDR3 DNA reads TGTGCCAGCAGCCCTTATAGCGCGGTGGAGACCCAGTACTTC. Its translation: CASSPYSAVETQYF. The rearrangement links TRBV7-9 to TRBJ2-5; the D gene is possibly TRBD2 (5 bases). The germline V gene encodes CDR1 SEHNR and CDR2 FQNEAQ (reference sequence). This CDR3 is 14 amino acids long. Trimming took off 5 bases at V and 5 bases at J, with 15 bases between the two ends.

The sample holds a few counts of this clonotype. The gene calls are TRBV12-3 or TRBV12-4 and TRBJ2-5; D perhaps matches TRBD2 (6 bases). There are 14 residues in the CDR3. The V end lost 7 bases, the J end lost 0 bases, and 12 bases lay between the germline ends. CDR3 DNA sequence: TGTGCCAGCATCGGGACTGCGTACCAAGAGACCCAGTACTTC. This translates into CASIGTAYQETQYF.

This chain links TRBV7-8 with TRBJ1-1; D not resolved. The V gene lost 3 bases and the J gene lost 1 base, with 9 bases spanning the gap. The germline CDR1 and CDR2 sequences are SGHVS and FQNEAQ. The CDR3 consists of 14 residues. CDR3 sequence: CASSLVWPNTEAFF. CDR3 bases: TGTGCCAGCAGCTTGGTTTGGCCGAACACTGAAGCTTTCTTT.

This clonotype was found a few times. V gene TRBV28 combines with J gene TRBJ2-1, with D possibly matching TRBD1 (7 bases). The length of the CDR3 is 15 residues. CDR1 is MDHEN and CDR2 is SYDVKM in the germline V gene. Trimming shortened V by 7 bases and J by 1 base, and 14 bases separated the two germline ends. The CDR3 coding sequence is TGTGCCAGCAATCCACAGGGGAGGTCCTACAATGAGCAGTTCTTC. The encoded protein is CASNPQGRSYNEQFF.

The chain links TRBV15 to TRBJ2-5; 8 bases are a match to TRBD2. This CDR3 has 14 residues. J was trimmed by 4 bases and V by 5 bases; bases with no gene match: 6. Germline assignment: CDR1 LNHNV and CDR2 YYDKDF (reference sequence). CDR3 region: CATSARLAGETQYF. In DNA, the CDR3 is TGTGCCACCAGCGCTAGGCTAGCGGGAGAGACCCAGTACTTC.